These T cell receptor beta chains were read from a single sample in a study of tumor-infiltrating lymphocytes in oesophageal squamous cell carcinoma. MiXCR was run by TCRdb on the PCR reads, yielding one entry per CDR3 protein. The sample lists approximately 13,000 distinct CDR3 sequences; 58% were seen once. The source material was esophageal tumor tissue. Receptors originate from a female donor with esophageal squamous cell carcinoma. The CDR3 runs from the conserved cysteine through the conserved F or W. The order of the fields is J gene, V gene, CDR3 protein.

>TRBJ1-4|TRBV20-1
CSANLYEKLFF
>.|TRBV12-3/TRBV12-4
CASSRLAGVLRDNEQFF
>TRBJ2-3|TRBV28
CASSLRARSRTDTQYF
>.|TRBV28
CASIGREAAADEQYF
>TRBJ1-1|TRBV6-1
CASSERDRNTEAFF
>.|TRBV12-3/TRBV12-4
CASEVGNEQFF
>TRBJ2-5|TRBV24-1
CATSATGGGGETQYF
>.|TRBV7-3
CASSDSTGLDEQFF
>TRBJ2-1|TRBV7-4
CASRKGLAGDNEQFF
>TRBJ2-4|TRBV28
CASSPESDSAIQYF
>TRBJ2-7|TRBV19
CASSIAGEISEQYF
>.|TRBV24-1
CATSDFVVGAGGRGETQYF
>.|TRBV7-4
CASSINPTTSGLAGAYEQYF
>TRBJ2-3|TRBV10-3
CAISESGGGLVSTDTQYF
>TRBJ1-2|TRBV6-1
CASSGGRGYGYTF
>TRBJ1-4|TRBV6-1
CASRNMGGSGEKLFF
>.|TRBV24-1
CATSDPLGEKETQYF
>.|TRBV7-6
CASSLEGVLETQYF
>.|TRBV6-6
CASSTQGEQYF
>TRBJ2-7|TRBV20-1
CSAWWDTAYEQYF
>TRBJ2-1|TRBV7-3
CASSPKGPPTENNEQFF
>TRBJ2-3|TRBV7-2
CASSPRTVADTQYF
>.|TRBV7-8
CASSLIQGAYEQYF
>.|TRBV7-2
CASSLARSGGPRETQYF
>.|TRBV28
CASSLALAGVYEQYF
>TRBJ2-1|TRBV7-6
CASSLEQGALRKQFF
>TRBJ2-6|TRBV7-3
CASSLMSSGANVLTF
>.|TRBV7-2
CASSSASGPSYEQYF